The 5 T cell receptor beta chains reported below all come from one sample, sequenced in a study of regulatory T cells. The primer mix had 52 TRBV and 13 TRBJ primers. Method: immunoSEQ multiplex PCR; TCRdb's copy keeps in-frame clones and lacks some. The data show 21,000 or so clones, 93% seen once. The sample was CD8+ T cells sorted from blood. The receptors shown here come from a child aged 2-9 years with CD3G deficiency.

V and J are TRBV28 and TRBJ2-7; perhaps TRBD1 as D (6 bases). The CDR3 consists of 16 residues. V lost 4 bases and J 6 bases, leaving 22 bases between the germline ends. Germline V lookup: CDR1 MDHEN, CDR2 SYDVKM. CDR3 residues: CASSSDAYRVPSEQYF. In nucleotides, the CDR3 is TGTGCCAGCAGTTCGGACGCTTACAGGGTTCCTAGCGAGCAGTACTTC.

The rearrangement joins TRBV28 to TRBJ1-6; a weak D match, TRBD1 (5 bases). The CDR3 extends over 15 amino acids. CDR1 and CDR2 from the germline V gene are MDHEN and SYDVKM. V gave up 6 bases and J gave up 9 bases, with 18 bases separating them. The CDR3 DNA follows: TGTGCCAGCAGGGACCTGGGGGGTAGGCCTTCACCCCTCCACTTT. Amino acid sequence: CASRDLGGRPSPLHF.

In its sample, this clone was seen once. The chain employs TRBV6-1 and TRBJ2-7, with TRBD2 matching over 9 bases. With V trimmed by 1 base and J by 3 bases, 4 bases remained unmatched. Germline CDR1 is MNHNS and CDR2 is SASEGT. The CDR3 covers 15 residues. CDR3 in DNA: TGTGCCAGCAGTGAAGGGTCTAGCGGGATCTACGAGCAGTACTTC. Translated: CASSEGSSGIYEQYF.

The V call is TRBV6-6, the J call TRBJ2-5; no firm D call. Germline values: CDR1 MNHNY, CDR2 SVGAGI (reference sequence). This CDR3 is built from 13 residues. The ends were cut back, 2 bases at V and 5 bases at J, with 9 bases in the middle. Written as DNA, the CDR3 is TGTGCCAGCAGTTACAGCGTCGTGGAGACCCAGTACTTC. Translation gives CASSYSVVETQYF.

The chain recombines TRBV21-1 with TRBJ2-7; the table's D call TRBD1 went unverified against the DNA. TRBV21-1 is an annotated pseudogene. This CDR3 comprises 16 residues. CDR3: CAGQPTLLRQVYEQYF. As DNA, the CDR3 is TGTGCCGGCCAACCTACTTTGCTGCGACAGGTCTACGAGCAGTACTTC.